Included here is one TCR beta chain sequence, with context. Its cognate antigen is unknown. Sampling of blood occurred at baseline, cycle 4 day 1, and cycle 7 day 1. The data are from a study of OX40 agonist ivuxolimab in advanced cancers. Whole-study results and caveats: At doses 0.1 to 3.0 mg/kg, CD4+ and CD8+ clones expanded. The work left the antigen specificity of expanded peripheral T cells undetermined.

Germline V gene sequence: CDR1 MDHEN, CDR2 SYDVKM. The length of the CDR3 is 12 residues. Trimming left V 2 bases short and J 13 bases short, with 14 bases between. The repertoire was sequenced with immunoSEQ multiplex PCR; TCRdb's copy has only in-frame clones and lacks some. The data hold tens of thousands of clones, with about nine tenths observed a single time. The rearrangement links TRBV28 to TRBJ1-2; D not certain. This receptor was identified in an adult with an advanced solid tumor such as melanoma, head and neck, liver or kidney cancer. The specimen was CD4+ or CD8+ T cells sorted from blood, collected in a trial of the OX40 agonist ivuxolimab. For the CDR3, the DNA is TGTGCCAGCAGTTTAGGTCAACCTGCCGCCACCTTC. Translation gives CASSLGQPAATF.